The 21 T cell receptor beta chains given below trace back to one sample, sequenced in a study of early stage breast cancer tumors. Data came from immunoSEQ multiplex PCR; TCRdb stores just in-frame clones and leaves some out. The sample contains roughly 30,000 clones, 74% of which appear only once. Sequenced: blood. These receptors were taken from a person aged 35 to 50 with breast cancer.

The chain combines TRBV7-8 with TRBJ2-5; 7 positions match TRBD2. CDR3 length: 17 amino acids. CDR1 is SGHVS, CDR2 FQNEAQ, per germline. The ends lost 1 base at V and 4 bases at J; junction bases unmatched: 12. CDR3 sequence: CASSLDSRTSSGETQYF. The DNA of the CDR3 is TGTGCCAGCAGCTTAGATTCGCGGACTAGTTCCGGAGAGACCCAGTACTTC. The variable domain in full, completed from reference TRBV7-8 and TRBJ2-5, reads GAGVSQSPRYKVAKRGQDVALRCDPISGHVSLFWYQQALGQGPEFLTYFQNEAQLDKSGLPSDRFFAERPEGSVSTLKIQRTQQEDSAVYLCASSLDSRTSSGETQYFGPGTRLLVL.

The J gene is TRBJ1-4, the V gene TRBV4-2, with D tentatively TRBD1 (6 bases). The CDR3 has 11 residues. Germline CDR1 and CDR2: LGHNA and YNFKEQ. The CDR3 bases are TGTATGTCAGGGGAGGGTGAAAAACTGTTTTTT. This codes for CMSGEGEKLFF.

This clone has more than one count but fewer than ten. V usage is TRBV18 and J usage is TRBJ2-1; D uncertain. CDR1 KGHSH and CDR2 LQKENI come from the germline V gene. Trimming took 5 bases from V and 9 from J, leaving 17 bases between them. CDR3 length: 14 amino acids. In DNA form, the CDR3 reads TGTGCCAGCTCAACGACCACTACTTCTGTTGAGCAGTTCTTC. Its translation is CASSTTTTSVEQFF.

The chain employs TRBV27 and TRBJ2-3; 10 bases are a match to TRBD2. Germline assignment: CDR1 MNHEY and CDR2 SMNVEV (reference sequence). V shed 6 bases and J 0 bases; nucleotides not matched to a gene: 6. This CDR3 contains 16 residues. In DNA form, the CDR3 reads TGTGCCAGCAGACAACTAGCGGGAAGAAGCACAGATACGCAGTATTTT. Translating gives CASRQLAGRSTDTQYF.

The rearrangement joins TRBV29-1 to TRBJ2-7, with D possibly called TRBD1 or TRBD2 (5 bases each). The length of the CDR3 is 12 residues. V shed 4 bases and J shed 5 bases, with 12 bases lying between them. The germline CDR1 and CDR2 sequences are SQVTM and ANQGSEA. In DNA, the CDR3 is TGCAGCGTTGGTGTAATGGGACACGAGCAGTACTTC. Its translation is CSVGVMGHEQYF.

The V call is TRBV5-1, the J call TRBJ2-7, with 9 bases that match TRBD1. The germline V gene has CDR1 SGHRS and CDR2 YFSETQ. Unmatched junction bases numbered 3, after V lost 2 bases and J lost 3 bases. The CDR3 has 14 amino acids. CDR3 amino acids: CASSFWTGDYEQYF. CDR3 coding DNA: TGCGCCAGCAGCTTCTGGACAGGGGACTACGAGCAGTACTTC.

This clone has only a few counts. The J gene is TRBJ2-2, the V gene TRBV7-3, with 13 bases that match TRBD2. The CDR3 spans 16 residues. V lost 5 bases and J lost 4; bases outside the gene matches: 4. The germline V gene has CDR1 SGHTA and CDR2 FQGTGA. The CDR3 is CASSVTSGRGTGELFF. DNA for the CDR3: TGTGCCAGCAGCGTCACTAGCGGGAGGGGCACCGGGGAGCTGTTTTTT.

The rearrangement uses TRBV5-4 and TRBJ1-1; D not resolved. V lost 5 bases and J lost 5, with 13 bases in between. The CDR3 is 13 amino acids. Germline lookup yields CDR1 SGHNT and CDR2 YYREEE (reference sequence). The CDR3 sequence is CASRLSEGTEAFF. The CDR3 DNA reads TGTGCCAGCAGACTATCAGAGGGAACTGAAGCTTTCTTT.

CDR3 DNA: TGCAGCGTACGTGATCTAGACAGGGGGTACGAGCAGTACTTC. It translates to CSVRDLDRGYEQYF. V usage is TRBV29-1 and J usage is TRBJ2-7, with 9 bases aligning to TRBD1. This CDR3 spans 14 amino acids. The V segment lost 6 bases and the J segment 4 bases; nucleotides outside the gene matches: 10. Looked up from germline, CDR1 is SQVTM and CDR2 is ANQGSEA.

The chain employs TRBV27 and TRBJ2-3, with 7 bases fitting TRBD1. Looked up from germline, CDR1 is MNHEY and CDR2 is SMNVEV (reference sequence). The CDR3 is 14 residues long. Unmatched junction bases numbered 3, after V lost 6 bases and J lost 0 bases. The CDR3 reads CASRQGRSTDTQYF. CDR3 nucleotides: TGTGCCAGCAGACAGGGGCGCAGCACAGATACGCAGTATTTT.

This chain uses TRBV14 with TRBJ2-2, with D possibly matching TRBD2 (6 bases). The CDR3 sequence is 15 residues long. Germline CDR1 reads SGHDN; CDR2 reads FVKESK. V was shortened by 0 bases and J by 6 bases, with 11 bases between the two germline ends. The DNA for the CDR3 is TGTGCCAGCAGCCAAGACTGGGGGGTAGCCGGGGAGCTGTTTTTT. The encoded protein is CASSQDWGVAGELFF.

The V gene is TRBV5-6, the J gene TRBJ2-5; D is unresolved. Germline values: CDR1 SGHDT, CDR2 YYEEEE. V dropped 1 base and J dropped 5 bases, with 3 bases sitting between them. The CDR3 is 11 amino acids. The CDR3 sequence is CASSLRETQYF. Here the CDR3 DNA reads TGTGCCAGCAGCTTGCGCGAGACCCAGTACTTC.

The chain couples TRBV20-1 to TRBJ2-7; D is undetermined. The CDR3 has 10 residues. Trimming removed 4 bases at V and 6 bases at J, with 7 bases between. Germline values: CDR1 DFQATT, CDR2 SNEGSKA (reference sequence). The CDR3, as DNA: TGCAGTGCTACTGAAGGCGAGCAGTACTTC. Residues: CSATEGEQYF.

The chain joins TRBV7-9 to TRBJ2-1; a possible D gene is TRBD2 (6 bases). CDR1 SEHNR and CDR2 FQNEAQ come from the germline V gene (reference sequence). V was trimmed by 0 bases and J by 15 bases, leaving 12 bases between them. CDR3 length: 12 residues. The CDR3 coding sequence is TGTGCCAGCAGCTTAGCAGCGGGCTTCAGGTTCTTC. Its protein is CASSLAAGFRFF.

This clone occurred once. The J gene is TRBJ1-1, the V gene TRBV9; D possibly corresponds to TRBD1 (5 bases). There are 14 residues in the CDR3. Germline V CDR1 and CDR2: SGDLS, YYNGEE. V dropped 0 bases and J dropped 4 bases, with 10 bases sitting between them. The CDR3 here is CASSVATGGTEAFF. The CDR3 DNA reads TGTGCCAGCAGCGTAGCTACCGGGGGCACTGAAGCTTTCTTT.

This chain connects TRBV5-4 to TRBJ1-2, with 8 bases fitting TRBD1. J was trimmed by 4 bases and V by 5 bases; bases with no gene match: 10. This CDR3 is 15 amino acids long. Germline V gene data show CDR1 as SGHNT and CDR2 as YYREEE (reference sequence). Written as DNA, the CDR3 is TGTGCCAGCAGTAACCGACAGGGGAGGGGCTATGGCTACACCTTC. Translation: CASSNRQGRGYGYTF.

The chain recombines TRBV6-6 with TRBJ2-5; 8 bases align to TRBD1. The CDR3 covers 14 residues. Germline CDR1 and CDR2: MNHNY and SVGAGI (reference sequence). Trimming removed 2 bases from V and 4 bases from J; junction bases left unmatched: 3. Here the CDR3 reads CASSYGQGGETQYF. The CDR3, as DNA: TGTGCCAGCAGTTACGGACAGGGCGGAGAGACCCAGTACTTC.

The CDR3 nucleotides read TGCGCCAGCGCCCTTGGTACATTCGATACGCAGTATTTT. This sequence encodes CASALGTFDTQYF. This rearrangement joins TRBV4-1 to TRBJ2-3; D ambiguous. This CDR3 has 13 residues. With 8 bases removed from V and 6 bases from J, the gap between germline ends came to 15 bases. Germline V gene data show CDR1 as MGHRA and CDR2 as YSYEKL.

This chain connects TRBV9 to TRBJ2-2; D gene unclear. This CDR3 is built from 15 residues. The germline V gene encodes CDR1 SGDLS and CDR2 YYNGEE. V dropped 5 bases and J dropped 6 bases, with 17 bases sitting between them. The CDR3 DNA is TGTGCCAGCAGTGCGGCACCTCCGTCCCCCGGGGAGCTGTTTTTT. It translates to CASSAAPPSPGELFF.

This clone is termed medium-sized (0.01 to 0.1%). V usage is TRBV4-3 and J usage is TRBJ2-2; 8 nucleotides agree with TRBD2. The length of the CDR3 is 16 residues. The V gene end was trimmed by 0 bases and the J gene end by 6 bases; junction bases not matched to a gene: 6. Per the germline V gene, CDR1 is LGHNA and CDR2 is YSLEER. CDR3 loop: CASSQDQAGEAGELFF. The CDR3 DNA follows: TGCGCCAGCAGCCAAGATCAAGCGGGAGAGGCCGGGGAGCTGTTTTTT.

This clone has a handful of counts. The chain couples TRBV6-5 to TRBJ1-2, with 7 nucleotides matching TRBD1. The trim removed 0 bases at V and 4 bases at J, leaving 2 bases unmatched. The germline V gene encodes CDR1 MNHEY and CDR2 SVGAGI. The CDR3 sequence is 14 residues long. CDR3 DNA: TGTGCCAGCAGTTACTCCCACAGGGGCTATGGCTACACCTTC. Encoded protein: CASSYSHRGYGYTF.